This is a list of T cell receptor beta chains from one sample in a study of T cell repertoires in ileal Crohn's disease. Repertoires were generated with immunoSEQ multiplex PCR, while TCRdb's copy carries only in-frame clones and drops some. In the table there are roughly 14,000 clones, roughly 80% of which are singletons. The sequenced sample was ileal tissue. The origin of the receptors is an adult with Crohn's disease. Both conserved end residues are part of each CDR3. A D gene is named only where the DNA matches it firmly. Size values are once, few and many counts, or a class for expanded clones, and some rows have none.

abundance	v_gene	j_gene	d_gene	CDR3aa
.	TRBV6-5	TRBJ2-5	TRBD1	CASSGGTGRGTQYF
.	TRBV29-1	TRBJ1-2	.	CSVARDYGYTF
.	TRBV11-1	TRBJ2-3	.	CASSTLDLPNTQYF
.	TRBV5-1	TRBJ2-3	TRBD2	CASSLTSGPMKDTQYF
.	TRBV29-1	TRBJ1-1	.	CSAAGGGADTEAFF
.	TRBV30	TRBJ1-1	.	CAWKTGQNTEAFF
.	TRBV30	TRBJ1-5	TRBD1	CAWSLGTGTQSQHF
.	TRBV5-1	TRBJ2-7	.	CASSLLDYEQYF
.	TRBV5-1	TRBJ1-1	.	CASTYGQMNTEAFF
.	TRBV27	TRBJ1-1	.	CASSHREDTEAFF
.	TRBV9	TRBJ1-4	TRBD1	CASSVGGTGAEKLFF
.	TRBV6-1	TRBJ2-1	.	CASGSGRRALEQFF
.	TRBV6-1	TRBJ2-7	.	CASSPRLGAAYEQYF
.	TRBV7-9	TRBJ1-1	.	CASSRILGKGANTEAFF
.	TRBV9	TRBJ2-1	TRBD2	CASSVVPRTSGGANEQFF
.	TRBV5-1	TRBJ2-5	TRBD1	CASSAIRGLETQYF
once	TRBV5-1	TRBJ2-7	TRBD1	CASRRGLAYEQYF
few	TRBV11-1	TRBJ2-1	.	CASNSNNEQFF
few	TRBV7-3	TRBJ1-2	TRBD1	CASSLGPGGQGDGYTF
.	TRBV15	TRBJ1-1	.	CATSSTQAFRDTEAFF
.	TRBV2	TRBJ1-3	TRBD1	CASTPGQGLLPSGNTIYF
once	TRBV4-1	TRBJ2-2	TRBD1	CASSPVTGGKNTGELFF
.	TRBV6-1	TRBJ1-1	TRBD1	CASSEGTGGADEAFF
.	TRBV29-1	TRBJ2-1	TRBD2	CSVERLAVYNEQFF
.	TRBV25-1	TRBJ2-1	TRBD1	CATGDRTTRYNEQFF
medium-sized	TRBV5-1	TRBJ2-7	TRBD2	CASSWPREGPNEQYF
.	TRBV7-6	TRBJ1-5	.	CASSLYQGYNQPQHF
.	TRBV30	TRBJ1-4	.	CAWSLWGNNEKLFF
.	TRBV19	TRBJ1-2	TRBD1	CASSIGGGAGYGYTF
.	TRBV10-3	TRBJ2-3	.	CAITGDLAPNTQYF
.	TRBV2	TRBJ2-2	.	CASIRTGSPGELFF
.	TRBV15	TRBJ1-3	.	CATSRSGQFSGNTIYF
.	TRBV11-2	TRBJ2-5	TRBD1	CASSATGGGKTQYF
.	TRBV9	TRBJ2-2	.	CASSVLSGELFF
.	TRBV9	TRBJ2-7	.	CASSVGVGGRPYEQYF
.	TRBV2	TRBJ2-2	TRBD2	CASRRTSGGTNTGELFF
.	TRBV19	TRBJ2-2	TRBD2	CARKLAGDNTGELFF
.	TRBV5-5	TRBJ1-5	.	CASSTDSNSNQPQHF
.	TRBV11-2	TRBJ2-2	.	CASSLGGRFTGELFF
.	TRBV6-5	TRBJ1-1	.	CASNNGEGNTEAFF
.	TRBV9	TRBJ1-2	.	CASSPTGQTNYGYTF
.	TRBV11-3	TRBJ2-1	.	CASSLEQGRNNEQFF
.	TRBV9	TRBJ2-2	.	CASSVGLHTGELFF